These 27 T cell receptor beta chains were sequenced from one sample in a study of CD8+CD57+ T cells in acquired aplastic anemia. Both TCR beta VDJ combination and CDR3 sequence profiling were carried out. Genomic DNA was the template for this profiling. TCRdb itself ran the reads through MiXCR, one entry per CDR3 protein. Counted here are a few hundred thousand distinct CDR3 sequences, 30% to 40% occurring once; the ten biggest clones make up 0.9% to 1.2%. Sequencing was performed on sorted CD4+, CD8+, or CD8+CD57+ T cells (not recorded which) from PBMCs. The source is a human donor in good health, serving as a control.

This clonotype was picked up a small number of times. The chain uses TRBV11-3 and TRBJ2-2; D call uncertain. The germline V and J ends were trimmed by 3 bases and 1 base, with 12 bases remaining between them. This CDR3 is built from 16 residues. In germline, CDR1 is SGHNT, CDR2 YENEEA. The chain's CDR3 is CASSFMLTQNTGELFF. CDR3 bases: TGTGCCAGCAGCTTCATGTTGACACAGAACACCGGGGAGCTGTTTTTT.

This clonotype came up many times. The chain has TRBV7-9 and TRBJ2-7, with D possibly matching TRBD2 (5 bases). Germline CDR1 reads SEHNR; CDR2 reads FQNEAQ (reference sequence). This CDR3 region has 15 residues. Trimming shortened V by 0 bases and J by 0 bases, and 9 bases separated the two germline ends. The CDR3 nucleotides read TGTGCCAGCAGCTTAGCGGACTGGAGCTCCTACGAGCAGTACTTC. It is translated as CASSLADWSSYEQYF.

The chain employs TRBV13 and TRBJ1-1; possible D gene TRBD1, 5 bases. CDR1 and CDR2 (germline): PRHDT, FYEKMQ (reference sequence). V was trimmed by 5 bases and J by 6 bases, leaving 28 bases between them. CDR3 length: 18 amino acids. Here the CDR3 reads CASSTQSDILVLGAEAFF. The CDR3 nucleotides are TGTGCCAGCAGCACTCAATCGGACATCCTCGTCCTGGGGGCTGAAGCTTTCTTT.

This clonotype was seen a few times. One junction end does not reproduce the germline sequence, and a read error may be involved. The rearrangement joins TRBV24-1 to TRBJ2-2; a possible D gene is TRBD2 (5 bases). From germline, CDR1 is KGHDR and CDR2 SFDVKD. The CDR3 runs to 14 residues. The CDR3 DNA is TGCGCCACCAGTGGTCCTCGGGGAACCGGGGAGCTGTTTTTT. Protein sequence: CATSGPRGTGELFF.

This clonotype was found a few times. The chain employs TRBV6-1 and TRBJ1-2; 7 bases agree with TRBD1. J was trimmed by 5 bases and V by 6 bases; bases with no gene match: 6. The CDR3 is 13 amino acids. Looked up from germline, CDR1 is MNHNS and CDR2 is SASEGT. For the CDR3, the DNA is TGTGCCAGCAGGAAAGGGGGCGCATATGGCTACACCTTC. Protein sequence: CASRKGGAYGYTF.

This clonotype was observed a handful of times. The V and J genes are TRBV12-3 or TRBV12-4 and TRBJ2-3; tentatively, D is TRBD2 (7 bases). V was pared by 1 base and J by 0 bases, with 11 bases between. The length of the CDR3 is 16 residues. In nucleotides, the CDR3 is TGTGCCAGCAGTTTAGAGGCGGGGGCGAGCACAGATACGCAGTATTTT. Translation gives CASSLEAGASTDTQYF.

The genes are TRBV4-1 and TRBJ1-2; D perhaps matches TRBD1 (5 bases). The V gene lost 4 bases and the J gene lost 0 bases, with 24 bases spanning the gap. Germline-derived CDR1 and CDR2 are MGHRA and YSYEKL. The CDR3 has 19 amino acids. Here the CDR3 DNA reads TGCGCCAGCAGCCGGCAAATGAGGACACGAAGTATTACTAACTATGGCTACACCTTC. Encoded protein: CASSRQMRTRSITNYGYTF.

At least ten counts were recorded for this clonotype. V and J are TRBV2 and TRBJ1-2, with a weak D call TRBD1 (5 bases). V lost 5 bases, J lost 8 bases, and 15 bases lay in between. The CDR3 contains 13 residues. CDR1 and CDR2 from the germline V gene are SNHLY and FYNNEI. Here the CDR3 reads CASSPRWGEGYTF. The CDR3 DNA reads as TGTGCCAGCAGTCCTCGATGGGGGGAAGGCTACACCTTC.

This clonotype has ten or more counts. The V call is TRBV4-1, the J call TRBJ2-7; weak D call: TRBD1 (6 bases). V gave up 3 bases and J gave up 7 bases, with 16 bases separating them. Germline V lookup: CDR1 MGHRA, CDR2 YSYEKL. CDR3 length: 14 amino acids. The CDR3 DNA sequence: TGCGCCAGCAGCCAGAATTGGCCAACAGGGGAGCAGTACTTC. Amino acid sequence: CASSQNWPTGEQYF.

This clonotype has ten or more counts. The chain joins TRBV12-3 or TRBV12-4 to TRBJ1-5; TRBD1 matches 7 bases. The CDR3 consists of 14 residues. V was pared by 4 bases and J by 1 base, with 1 base of the junction left unmatched. In DNA, the CDR3 is TGTGCCAGCAGTTGGGGACAGAGCAATCAGCCCCAGCATTTT. It yields the protein CASSWGQSNQPQHF.

This chain connects TRBV7-2 to TRBJ1-1, with D unresolved. In germline, CDR1 is SGHTA, CDR2 FQGNSA. V lost 3 bases to trimming and J lost 6 bases, with 11 bases between them. The length of the CDR3 is 13 residues. For the CDR3, the DNA is TGTGCCAGCAGCTTTTCGGCTGGGGCTGAAGCTTTCTTT. This codes for CASSFSAGAEAFF.

The rearrangement links TRBV7-9 to TRBJ1-6, with D uncertain. Trimming took off 6 bases at V and 11 bases at J, with 11 bases between the two ends. The CDR3 has 12 amino acids. Germline V gene sequence: CDR1 SEHNR, CDR2 FQNEAQ (reference sequence). CDR3 nucleotide sequence: TGTGCCAGCAGTGTGGGGTCGGCACCCCTCCACTTT. This codes for CASSVGSAPLHF.

CDR3 nucleotides: TGTGCCATCAGTGAACTAGCGGGAGACGGCGAGCAGTACGTC. Translated, it gives CAISELAGDGEQYV. J is TRBJ2-7 and V is TRBV10-3, with 11 nucleotides matching TRBD2. Trimming cost V 3 bases and J 6 bases; bases outside gene matches: 4. This CDR3 comprises 14 residues. Per the germline V gene, CDR1 is ENHRY and CDR2 is SYGVKD.

V gene TRBV7-9 combines with J gene TRBJ2-7; D is unresolved. V gave up 3 bases and J gave up 5 bases, with 8 bases separating them. Germline CDR1 SEHNR, CDR2 FQNEAQ (reference sequence). The CDR3 is made up of 12 amino acids. For the CDR3, the DNA is TGTGCCAGCAGCTTGGACCCCCACGAGCAGTACTTC. This encodes CASSLDPHEQYF.

This clonotype has a count of ten or more. V is TRBV29-1 and J is TRBJ2-3; 8 bases map to TRBD1. From germline, CDR1 is SQVTM and CDR2 ANQGSEA. After removal of 6 bases from V and 4 bases from J, the junction contained 12 bases not matched to a gene. The CDR3 length is 15 residues. CDR3 protein: CSVRKTGGGPDTQYF. Written as DNA, the CDR3 is TGCAGCGTGCGGAAAACAGGGGGAGGCCCAGATACGCAGTATTTT.

This clonotype was counted many times. The chain has TRBV2 and TRBJ2-5; 11 bases agree with TRBD2. Trimming took 5 bases from V and 7 from J; bases not matched to a gene: 3. This CDR3 is 13 amino acids long. Germline CDR1 is SNHLY and CDR2 is FYNNEI. In DNA form, the CDR3 reads TGTGCCAGCAGTACTAGCGGGGGTGGGACCCAGTACTTC. Residues: CASSTSGGGTQYF.

V and J are TRBV7-8 and TRBJ1-1, with TRBD1 identical over 10 bases. CDR1 and CDR2 from the germline V gene are SGHVS and FQNEAQ. The CDR3 has 14 amino acids. J lost 5 bases, V lost 5 bases, and 5 bases had no gene match. CDR3 in amino acids: CASSPLDRGTEAFF. The DNA for the CDR3 is TGTGCCAGCAGCCCATTGGACAGGGGGACTGAAGCTTTCTTT.

V usage is TRBV15 and J usage is TRBJ1-5; tentatively, D is TRBD1 (5 bases). V lost 5 bases, J lost 4 bases, and 18 bases lay in between. The CDR3 totals 16 residues. Germline loops: CDR1 LNHNV, CDR2 YYDKDF (reference sequence). CDR3 in DNA: TGTGCCACCAGCTCCCCAGGGCAGGGAGGTAATCAGCCCCAGCATTTT. Its protein is CATSSPGQGGNQPQHF.

This clonotype was counted a few times. A much bigger clone sits one base away, suggesting this may be a read error. The genes are TRBV15 and TRBJ1-4, with D possibly TRBD1 on 6 matching bases. Germline V gene sequence: CDR1 LNHNV, CDR2 YYDKDF (reference sequence). The CDR3 covers 16 residues. The CDR3 bases are TGTGCCACCAGCAGAGGAGGGGGATCAACTAATGAAAAACTGTCTTTT. Translation gives CATSRGGGSTNEKLSF.

This clonotype has a handful of counts. The V call is TRBV2, the J call TRBJ2-5; TRBD2 matches at 8 bases. The CDR3 loop spans 15 amino acids. In germline, CDR1 is SNHLY, CDR2 FYNNEI. V was clipped by 4 bases and J by 1 base; unmatched bases: 5. CDR3 amino acids: CASSATRGGQETQYF. The CDR3 nucleotides are TGTGCCAGCAGTGCTACACGGGGGGGCCAAGAGACCCAGTACTTC.

This chain connects TRBV12-3 or TRBV12-4 to TRBJ1-5; 10 bases align to TRBD1. The CDR3 consists of 15 residues. J lost 6 bases, V lost 8 bases, and 10 bases had no gene match. Here the CDR3 reads CASARDRGVSQPQHF. DNA of the CDR3: TGTGCCAGCGCTAGGGACAGGGGAGTTAGTCAGCCCCAGCATTTT.

Concerning this clonotype itself: A read error may be the cause here, since a much bigger clone is one base away. The chain employs TRBV12-5 and TRBJ2-7; D might be TRBD2 (5 bases). CDR3 length: 13 amino acids. V lost 1 base and J lost 3, with 7 bases in between. Germline CDR1 LGHNT, CDR2 FRNRAP. The CDR3 reads CASGLDGLYEQYF. CDR3 sequence (DNA): TGTGCTAGTGGTTTGGACGGACTCTACGAGCAGTACTTC.

This clonotype was picked up a small number of times. This chain joins TRBV6-2 or TRBV6-3 and TRBJ2-1, with D uncertain. The CDR3 is made up of 12 amino acids. The V gene's germline CDR1 is MNHEY and CDR2 SVGEGT. V was cut by 6 bases and J by 10 bases, with 13 bases left in between. The CDR3: CASSDPPLEQFF. In nucleotides, the CDR3 is TGTGCCAGCAGCGACCCACCTCTGGAGCAGTTCTTC.

With regard to this clonotype: A much larger clone lies one base from this, so it may be a read error. The chain links TRBV11-2 to TRBJ1-2, with D possibly matching TRBD1 (5 bases). The CDR3 sequence is 14 residues long. Germline V gene lookup returns CDR1 SGHAT and CDR2 FQNNGV. The germline V and J ends were trimmed by 7 bases and 7 bases, with 19 bases remaining between them. CDR3 amino acids: CASTEWRGLGGYTF. The CDR3 DNA follows: TGTGCCAGCACCGAATGGAGGGGATTAGGTGGCTACACCTTC.

The chain combines TRBV7-9 with TRBJ1-6; TRBD1 is a possible D gene (5 bases). The CDR3 is made up of 15 amino acids. Trimming pared 3 bases from V and 5 bases from J, leaving 11 bases between. CDR1 and CDR2 from the germline V gene are SEHNR and FQNEAQ (reference sequence). The CDR3 sequence is CASSFGTDNNSPLHF. As DNA, the CDR3 is TGTGCCAGCAGCTTCGGGACGGACAATAATTCACCCCTCCACTTT.

This clonotype was observed a handful of times. Since a much larger clone is just one base distant, this may be a read error. The V gene is TRBV20-1, the J gene TRBJ2-3, with no clear D. The J call may be in error: the DNA end matches TRBJ1-5 better. This CDR3 is built from 14 residues. Germline CDR1 and CDR2: DFQATT and SNEGSKA (reference sequence). CDR3 DNA sequence: TGCAGTGCTAGAGGCGGGAACCGGATAGATACGCAGCATTTT. Amino acids: CSARGGNRIDTQHF.

This clonotype was counted at least ten times. The V and J genes are TRBV20-1 and TRBJ2-1; D remains ambiguous. The CDR3 contains 12 residues. V was pared by 1 base and J by 7 bases, with 8 bases between. CDR1 DFQATT and CDR2 SNEGSKA come from the germline V gene (reference sequence). CDR3 sequence: CSARGSDNEQFF. CDR3 DNA sequence: TGCAGTGCTAGAGGATCTGATAATGAGCAGTTCTTC.